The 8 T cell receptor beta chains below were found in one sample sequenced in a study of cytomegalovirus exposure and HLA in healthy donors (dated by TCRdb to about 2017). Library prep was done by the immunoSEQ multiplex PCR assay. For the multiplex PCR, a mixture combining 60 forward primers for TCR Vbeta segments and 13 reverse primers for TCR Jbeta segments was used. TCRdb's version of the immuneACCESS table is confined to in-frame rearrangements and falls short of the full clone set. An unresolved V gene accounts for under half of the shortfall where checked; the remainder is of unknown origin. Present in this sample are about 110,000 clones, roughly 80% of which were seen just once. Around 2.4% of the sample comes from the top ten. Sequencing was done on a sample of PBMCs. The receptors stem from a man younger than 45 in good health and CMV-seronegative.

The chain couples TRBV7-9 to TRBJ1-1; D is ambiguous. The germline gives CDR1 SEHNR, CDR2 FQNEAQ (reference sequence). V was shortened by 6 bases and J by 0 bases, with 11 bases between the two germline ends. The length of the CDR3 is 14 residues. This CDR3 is CASRPRGVNTEAFF. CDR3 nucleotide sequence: TGTGCCAGCAGACCTCGCGGGGTGAACACTGAAGCTTTCTTT.

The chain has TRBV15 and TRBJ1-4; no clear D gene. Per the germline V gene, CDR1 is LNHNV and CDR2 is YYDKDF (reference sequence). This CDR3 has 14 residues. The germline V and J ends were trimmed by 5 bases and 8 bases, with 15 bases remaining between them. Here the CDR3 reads CATSVRIPGEKLFF. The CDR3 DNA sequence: TGTGCCACCAGCGTCAGGATTCCTGGCGAAAAACTGTTTTTT.

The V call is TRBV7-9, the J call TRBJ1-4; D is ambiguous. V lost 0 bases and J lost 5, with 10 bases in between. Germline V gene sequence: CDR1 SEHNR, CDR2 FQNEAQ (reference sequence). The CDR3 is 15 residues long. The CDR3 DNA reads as TGTGCCAGCAGCTTAGCGCGGACTGCGAATGAAAAACTGTTTTTT. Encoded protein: CASSLARTANEKLFF.

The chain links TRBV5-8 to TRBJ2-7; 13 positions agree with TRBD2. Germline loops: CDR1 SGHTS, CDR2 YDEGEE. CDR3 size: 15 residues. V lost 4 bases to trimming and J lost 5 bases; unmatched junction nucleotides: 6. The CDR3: CASSTPGLAGDEQYF. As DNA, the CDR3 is TGTGCCAGCAGCACGCCTGGACTAGCGGGAGACGAGCAGTACTTC.

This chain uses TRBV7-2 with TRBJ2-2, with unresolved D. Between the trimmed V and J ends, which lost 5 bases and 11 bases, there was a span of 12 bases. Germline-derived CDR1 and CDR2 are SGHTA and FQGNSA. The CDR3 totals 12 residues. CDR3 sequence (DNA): TGTGCCAGCAGCCCGCGCCTCTACGAGCTGTTTTTT. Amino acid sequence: CASSPRLYELFF.

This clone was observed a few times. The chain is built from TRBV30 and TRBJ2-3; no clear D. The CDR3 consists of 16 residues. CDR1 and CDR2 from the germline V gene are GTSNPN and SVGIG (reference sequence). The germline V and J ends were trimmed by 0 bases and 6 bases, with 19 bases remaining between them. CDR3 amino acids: CAWSVLGSIVGDTQYF. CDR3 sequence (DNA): TGTGCCTGGAGTGTATTGGGCTCGATAGTGGGTGATACGCAGTATTTT.

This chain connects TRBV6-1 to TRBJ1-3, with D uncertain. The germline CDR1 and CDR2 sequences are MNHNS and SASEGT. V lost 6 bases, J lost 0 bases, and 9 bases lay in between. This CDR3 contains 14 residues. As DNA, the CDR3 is TGTGCCAGCAGGGCTCAGTCCTCTGGAAACACCATATATTTT. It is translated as CASRAQSSGNTIYF.

The CDR3 DNA reads as TGTGCCAGCAGCCCCCTAGCGGGGGGGCGTTACGAGCAGTACTTC. Translated, it gives CASSPLAGGRYEQYF. This chain uses TRBV7-9 with TRBJ2-7, with TRBD2 matching over 12 bases. This CDR3 region has 15 residues. Germline V CDR1 and CDR2: SEHNR, FQNEAQ (reference sequence). V shed 5 bases and J 4 bases; nucleotides not matched to a gene: 6.